This T cell receptor beta chain was identified during a study of response to subunit inactivated influenza vaccine. Concerning this clonotype itself: The antigen remains undetermined.

Germline loops: CDR1 SGHRS, CDR2 YFSETQ. The CDR3 has 14 amino acids. The J segment lost 8 bases and the V segment lost 5 bases, leaving 8 bases of the junction unmatched. General study findings and limits: Authors suggested few new T cells are recruited by each seasonal influenza vaccination.

Each CDR3 protein is one row after TCRdb ran MiXCR on the RT-PCR reads. The sample has 700,000 to 900,000 distinct CDR3 sequences; 21% are singletons. This receptor was identified in a man aged 45 to 65 who received an inactivated influenza vaccine. Sequenced here: PBMCs from blood, sampled approximately 5 days after vaccination. The rearrangement links TRBV5-1 to TRBJ2-2, with 8 bases matching TRBD1. The chain's CDR3 is CASRTDRVTGELFF. CDR3 coding DNA: TGCGCCAGCAGAACGGACAGGGTTACGGGGGAGCTGTTTTTT. The complete variable domain, with remaining parts taken from reference TRBV5-1 and TRBJ2-2, reads KAGVTQTPRYLIKTRGQQVTLSCSPISGHRSVSWYQQTPGQGLQFLFEYFSETQRNKGNFPGRFSGRQFSNSRSEMNVSTLELGDSALYLCASRTDRVTGELFFGEGSRLTVL.